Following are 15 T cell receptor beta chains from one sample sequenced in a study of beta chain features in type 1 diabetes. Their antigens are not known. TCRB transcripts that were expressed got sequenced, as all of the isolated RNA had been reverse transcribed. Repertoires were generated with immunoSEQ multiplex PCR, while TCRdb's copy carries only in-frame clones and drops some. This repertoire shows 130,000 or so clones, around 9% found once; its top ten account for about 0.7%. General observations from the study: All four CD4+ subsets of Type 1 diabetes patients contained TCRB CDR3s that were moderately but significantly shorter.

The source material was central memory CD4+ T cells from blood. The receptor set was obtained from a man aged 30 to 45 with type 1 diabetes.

CDR3: CASSQNTEAFF. The CDR3 nucleotides are TGTGCCAGTAGCCAGAACACTGAAGCTTTCTTT. The rearrangement uses TRBV19 and TRBJ1-1; D gene ambiguous. The CDR3 runs to 11 residues. Germline-derived CDR1 and CDR2 are LNHDA and SQIVND (reference sequence). Trimming left V 6 bases short and J 1 base short, with 3 bases between.

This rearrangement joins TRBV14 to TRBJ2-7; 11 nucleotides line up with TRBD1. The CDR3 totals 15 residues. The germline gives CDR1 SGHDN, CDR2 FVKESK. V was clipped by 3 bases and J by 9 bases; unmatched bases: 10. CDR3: CASSHLDRGLPAQYF. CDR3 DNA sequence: TGTGCCAGCAGCCACCTGGACAGGGGGCTCCCCGCGCAGTACTTC.

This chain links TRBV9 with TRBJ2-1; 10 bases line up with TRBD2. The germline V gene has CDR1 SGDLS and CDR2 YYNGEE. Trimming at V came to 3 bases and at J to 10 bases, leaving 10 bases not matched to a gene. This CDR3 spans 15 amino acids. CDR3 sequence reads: CASSAPGLAFGEQFF. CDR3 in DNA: TGTGCCAGCAGCGCACCGGGACTAGCGTTCGGCGAGCAGTTCTTC.

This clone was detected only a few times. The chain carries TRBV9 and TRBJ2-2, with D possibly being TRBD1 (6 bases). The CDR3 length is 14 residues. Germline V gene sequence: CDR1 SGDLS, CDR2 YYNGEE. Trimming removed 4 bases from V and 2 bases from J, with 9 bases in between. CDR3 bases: TGTGCCAGCAGCTCACAGGGCAACACCGGGGAGCTGTTTTTT. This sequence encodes CASSSQGNTGELFF.

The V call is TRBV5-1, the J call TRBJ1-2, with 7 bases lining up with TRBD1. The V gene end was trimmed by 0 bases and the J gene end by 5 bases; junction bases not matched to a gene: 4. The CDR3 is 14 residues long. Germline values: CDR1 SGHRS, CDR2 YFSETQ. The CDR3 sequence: CASSLAGQEYGYTF. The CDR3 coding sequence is TGCGCCAGCAGCTTGGCCGGACAGGAGTATGGCTACACCTTC.

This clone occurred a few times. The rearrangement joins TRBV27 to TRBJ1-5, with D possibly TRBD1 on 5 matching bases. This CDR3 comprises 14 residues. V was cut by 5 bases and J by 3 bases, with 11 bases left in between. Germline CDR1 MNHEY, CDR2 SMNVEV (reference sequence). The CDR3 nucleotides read TGTGCCAGCAGTCCATCGGGACTCAATCAGCCCCAGCATTTT. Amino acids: CASSPSGLNQPQHF.

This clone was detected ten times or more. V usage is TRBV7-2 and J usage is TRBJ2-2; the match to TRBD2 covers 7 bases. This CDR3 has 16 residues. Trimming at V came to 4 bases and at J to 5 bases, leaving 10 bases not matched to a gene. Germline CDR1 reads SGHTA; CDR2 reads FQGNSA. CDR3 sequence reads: CASSSTAGLSTGELFF. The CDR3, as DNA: TGTGCCAGCAGCTCGACTGCGGGACTATCGACCGGGGAGCTGTTTTTT.

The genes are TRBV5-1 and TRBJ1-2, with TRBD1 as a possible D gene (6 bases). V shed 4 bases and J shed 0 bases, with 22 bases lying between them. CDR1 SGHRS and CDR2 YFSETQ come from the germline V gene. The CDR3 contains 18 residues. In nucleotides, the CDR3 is TGCGCCAGCAGCAGAGGTGGGGGCCAAAGCTCAGCTAACTATGGCTACACCTTC. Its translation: CASSRGGGQSSANYGYTF.

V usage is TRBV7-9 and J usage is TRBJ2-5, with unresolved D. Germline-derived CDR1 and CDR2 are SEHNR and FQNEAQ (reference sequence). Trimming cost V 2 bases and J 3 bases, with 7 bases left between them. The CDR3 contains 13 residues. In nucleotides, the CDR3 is TGTGCCAGCAGCTTACCCCCTAAAGAGACCCAGTACTTC. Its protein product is CASSLPPKETQYF.

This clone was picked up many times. The CDR3 region has the DNA TGCGCCAGCAGCTTGTTGGCAGGGGCCAATCAGCCCCAGCATTTT. Residues: CASSLLAGANQPQHF. V and J are TRBV5-1 and TRBJ1-5; D is perhaps TRBD1 (6 bases). Trimming stripped 1 base from V and 3 bases from J, with 11 bases between. Germline-derived CDR1 and CDR2 are SGHRS and YFSETQ. The CDR3 length is 15 residues.

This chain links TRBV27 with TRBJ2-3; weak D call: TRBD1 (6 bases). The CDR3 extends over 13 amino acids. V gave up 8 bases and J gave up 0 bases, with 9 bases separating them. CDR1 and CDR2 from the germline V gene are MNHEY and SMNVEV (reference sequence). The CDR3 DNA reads TGTGCCAGCCGGGACACTAGCACAGATACGCAGTATTTT. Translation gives CASRDTSTDTQYF.

The CDR3 protein is CASSFTGNTEAFF. The CDR3 bases are TGCGCCAGCAGCTTTACAGGGAACACTGAAGCTTTCTTT. The chain has TRBV5-1 and TRBJ1-1; the D gene is possibly TRBD1 (5 bases). Germline CDR1 and CDR2: SGHRS and YFSETQ. This CDR3 region has 13 residues. Trimming cost V 2 bases and J 1 base, with 6 bases left between them. Together with reference TRBV5-1 and TRBJ1-1, the CDR3 gives the full variable domain: KAGVTQTPRYLIKTRGQQVTLSCSPISGHRSVSWYQQTPGQGLQFLFEYFSETQRNKGNFPGRFSGRQFSNSRSEMNVSTLELGDSALYLCASSFTGNTEAFFGQGTRLTVV.

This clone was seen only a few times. The CDR3 nucleotides are TGTGCCAGCGGAGAACAGGGATCTTTCTACGAGCAGTACTTC. It is translated as CASGEQGSFYEQYF. V and J are TRBV28 and TRBJ2-7; D perhaps matches TRBD1 (6 bases). The CDR3 covers 14 residues. The germline gives CDR1 MDHEN, CDR2 SYDVKM. The germline V and J ends were trimmed by 8 bases and 3 bases, with 17 bases remaining between them.

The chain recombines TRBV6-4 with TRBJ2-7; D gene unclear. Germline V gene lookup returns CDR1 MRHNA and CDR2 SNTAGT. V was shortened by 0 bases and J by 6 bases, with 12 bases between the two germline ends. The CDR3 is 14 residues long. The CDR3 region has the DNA TGTGCCAGCAGTGACTCTTACAGCTCCAGCGAGCAGTACTTC. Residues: CASSDSYSSSEQYF.

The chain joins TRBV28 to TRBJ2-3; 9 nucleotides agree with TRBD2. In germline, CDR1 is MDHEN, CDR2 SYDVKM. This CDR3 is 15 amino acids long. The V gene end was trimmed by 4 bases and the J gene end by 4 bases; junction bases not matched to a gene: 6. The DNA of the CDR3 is TGTGCCAGCAGTTCTCCTAGCGGGGCTGCAGATACGCAGTATTTT. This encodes CASSSPSGAADTQYF.